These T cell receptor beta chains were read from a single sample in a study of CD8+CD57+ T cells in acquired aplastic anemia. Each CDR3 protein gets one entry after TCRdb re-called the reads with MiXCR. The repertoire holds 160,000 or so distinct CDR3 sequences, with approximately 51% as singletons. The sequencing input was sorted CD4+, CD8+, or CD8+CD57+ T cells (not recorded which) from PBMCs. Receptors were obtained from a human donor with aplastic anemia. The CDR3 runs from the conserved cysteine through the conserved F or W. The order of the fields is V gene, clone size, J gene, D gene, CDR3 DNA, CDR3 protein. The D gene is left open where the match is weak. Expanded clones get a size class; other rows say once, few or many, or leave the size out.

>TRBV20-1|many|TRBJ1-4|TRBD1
TGCAGTGCAGGGCCGGGCAGGGGGCGTGAAAAACTGTTTTTT
CSAGPGRGREKLFF
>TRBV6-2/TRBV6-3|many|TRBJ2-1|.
TGTGCCAGCAGTTACCCCAATGAGCAGTTCTTC
CASSYPNEQFF
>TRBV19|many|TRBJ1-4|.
TGTGCCAGTAGTACCGGGACGAATAATGAAAAACTGTTTTTT
CASSTGTNNEKLFF
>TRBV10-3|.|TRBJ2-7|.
TGTGCCATCAGTGAGTCGGGGGGCTACGAGCAGTACTTC
CAISESGGYEQYF
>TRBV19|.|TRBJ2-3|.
TGTGCCAGTAGTATGGCAGACACAGACACGCAGTATTTT
CASSMADTDTQYF
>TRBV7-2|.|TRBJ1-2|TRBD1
TGTGCCAGCAGCTTAGCGGTGACAGGGGTAAACTATGGCTACACCTTC
CASSLAVTGVNYGYTF
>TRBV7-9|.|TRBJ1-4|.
TGTGCCAGCAGCGGGACTTTGGATGAAAAACTGTTTTTT
CASSGTLDEKLFF
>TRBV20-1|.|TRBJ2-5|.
TGCAGTGCCAGCACCCGAGGGATGGAGACCCAGTACTTC
CSASTRGMETQYF
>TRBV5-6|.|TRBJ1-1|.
TGTGCCAGCAGCTTGGGGCTGGGCACTGAAGTTTTCTTT
CASSLGLGTEVFF
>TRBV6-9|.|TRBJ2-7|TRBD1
TGTGCCAGCAGACCCGGGACAGGGGTCCTCTACGAGCAGTACTTC
CASRPGTGVLYEQYF
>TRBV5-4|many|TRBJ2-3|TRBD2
TGTGCCAGCAGCTTGGGAGTGGGGGGGTCGGGAGATACGCAGTATTTT
CASSLGVGGSGDTQYF
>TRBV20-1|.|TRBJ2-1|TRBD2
TGCAGTGCTAGCCCTAGCGGGGTACAGTTCTTC
CSASPSGVQFF
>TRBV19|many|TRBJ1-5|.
TGTGCCAGTAGTTGGACGGGTCAGCCCCAGCATTTT
CASSWTGQPQHF
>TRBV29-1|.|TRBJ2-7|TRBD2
TGCAGCGTTTCCGGGGCGGGAGGGGCCTACGAGCAGTACTTC
CSVSGAGGAYEQYF
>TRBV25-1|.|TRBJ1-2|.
TGTGCCAGCAGGGGACCTTTATCTAACTATGGCTACACCTTC
CASRGPLSNYGYTF
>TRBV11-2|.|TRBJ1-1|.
TGTGCCAGCAGGGACGTAGGGGGATTCGATTGGACTGAAGCTTTCTTT
CASRDVGGFDWTEAFF
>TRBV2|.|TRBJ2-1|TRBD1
TGTGCCATCAGTAAGACAGGGGGAATTGCTAATGAGCAGTTCTTC
CAISKTGGIANEQFF
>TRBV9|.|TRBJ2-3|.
TGTGCCAGCGGCTCGGTACCTAGCACAGATACGCAGTATTTT
CASGSVPSTDTQYF
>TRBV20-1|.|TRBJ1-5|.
TGCAGTGCTAGATCCGGGCAGTTATATCAGCCCCAGCATTTT
CSARSGQLYQPQHF
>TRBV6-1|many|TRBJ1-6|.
TGTGCCAGCAGTACCGACAACAGGTCACCCCTCCACTTT
CASSTDNRSPLHF
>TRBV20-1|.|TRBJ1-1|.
TGCAGTGCTAGAGATTTCCGGGAAAACACTGAAGCTTTCTTT
CSARDFRENTEAFF
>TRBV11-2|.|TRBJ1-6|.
TGTGCCAGCAGTCGACAGTCGAATTCACCCCTCCACTTT
CASSRQSNSPLHF
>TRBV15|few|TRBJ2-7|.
TGTGCCACCAGTTCCGGGACGTCCTACGAGCAGTACTTC
CATSSGTSYEQYF
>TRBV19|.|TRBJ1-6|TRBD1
TGTGCCAGTAGGTCTACCGGGACAGGGGACAATTCACCCCTCCACTTT
CASRSTGTGDNSPLHF
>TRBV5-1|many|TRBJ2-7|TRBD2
TGCGCCAGCAGGGCGGGACTAGCCTACGAGCAGTACTTC
CASRAGLAYEQYF
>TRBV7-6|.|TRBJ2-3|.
TGTGCCAGCAGCTTAGGAGATGCGCAGTATTTT
CASSLGDAQYF
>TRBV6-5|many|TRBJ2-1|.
TGTGCCAGCAGTTCCCCCGCGGGTGAGCAGTTCTTC
CASSSPAGEQFF
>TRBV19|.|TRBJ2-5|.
TGTGCCAGTAGTACAATGTCAGGAACAGAGACCCAGTACTTC
CASSTMSGTETQYF
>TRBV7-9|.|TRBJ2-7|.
TGTGCCAGCAGCTGGGATTACGAGCAGTACTTC
CASSWDYEQYF
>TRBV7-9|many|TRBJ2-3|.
TGTGCCAGCAGCTCCTCCGGGACTGGTAACACAGATACGCAGTATTTT
CASSSSGTGNTDTQYF
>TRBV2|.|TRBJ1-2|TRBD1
TGTGCCAGCAGTCCAGGGGGAACCTATGGCTACACCTTC
CASSPGGTYGYTF
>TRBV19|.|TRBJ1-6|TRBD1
TGTGCCAGTACTACGCCGACAGGGTTGGCCAATTCACCCCTCCACTTT
CASTTPTGLANSPLHF
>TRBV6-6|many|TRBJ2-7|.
TGTGCCAGCAGCTACCCCGGCCGGTACGAGCAGTACTTC
CASSYPGRYEQYF
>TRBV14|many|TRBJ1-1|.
TGTGCCAGCAGCCAAGATCTGGGGGGCTGGGGCACTGAAGCTTTCTTT
CASSQDLGGWGTEAFF
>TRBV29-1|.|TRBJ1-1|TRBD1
TGCAGCGTGGGACAGGGGGTCCCTGAAGCTTTCTTT
CSVGQGVPEAFF
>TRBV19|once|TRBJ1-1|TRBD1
TGTGCCAGTAGTCTGAGAGACAGGGGTAACACTGAAGCTTTCTTT
CASSLRDRGNTEAFF
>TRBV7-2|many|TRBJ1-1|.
TGTGCCAGCAGCTTAGGGACGGGTGAAGCTTTCTTT
CASSLGTGEAFF
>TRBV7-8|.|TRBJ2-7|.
TGTGCCAGCAGCTTAGGCCAGGCCCTCTACGAGCAGTACTTC
CASSLGQALYEQYF
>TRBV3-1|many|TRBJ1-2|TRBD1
TGTGCCAGCAGCCCACACCAGGGGGTGCGCTACACCTTC
CASSPHQGVRYTF
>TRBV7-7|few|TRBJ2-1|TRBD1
TGTGCTAGCAGCTTAGGACAGGGGGGCAATGAGCAGTTCTTC
CASSLGQGGNEQFF
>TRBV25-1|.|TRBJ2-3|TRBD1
TGTGCCAGCAGTGATCCCGGGACAGGGAGCACAGATACGCAGTATTTT
CASSDPGTGSTDTQYF
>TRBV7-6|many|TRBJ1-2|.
TGTGCCAGCAGCTCCGAAGGTGGCTACACCTTC
CASSSEGGYTF
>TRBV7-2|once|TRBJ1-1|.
TGTGCCAGCAGTCAAGAGGGCAGTACTCCTGAAGCTTTCTTT
CASSQEGSTPEAFF
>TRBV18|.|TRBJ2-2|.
TGTGCCAACTCACCCAATGGGGACACCGGGGAGCTGTTTTTT
CANSPNGDTGELFF
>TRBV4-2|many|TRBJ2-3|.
TGTGCCAGCAGCCAAGATGGGCGGAGCACAGATACGCAGTATTTT
CASSQDGRSTDTQYF
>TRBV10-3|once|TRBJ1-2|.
TGTGCCATCAGTGAGAACCGAGATGGCTACACCTTC
CAISENRDGYTF
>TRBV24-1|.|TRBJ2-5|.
TGTGCCACCAGTTTGAGGCAGACCCAGTACTTC
CATSLRQTQYF
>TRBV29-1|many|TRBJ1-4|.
TGCAGCGTTGCCCCCACAACTAATGAAAAACTGTTTTTT
CSVAPTTNEKLFF
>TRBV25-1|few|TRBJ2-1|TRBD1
TGTGCCAGCAGCCAAGGACAGGGGCCTTTCAATGAGCAGTTCTTC
CASSQGQGPFNEQFF
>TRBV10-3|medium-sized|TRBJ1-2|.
TGTGCCATCAGTGAGACTCAGGGCTATGGCTACACCTTC
CAISETQGYGYTF
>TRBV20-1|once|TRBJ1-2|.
TGCAGTGCGATCGACGGGGGAATTTCCACCTTC
CSAIDGGISTF
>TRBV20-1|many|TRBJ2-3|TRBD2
TGCAGTGCTAGAGCCCGGGGGGGTACAGATACGCAGTATTTT
CSARARGGTDTQYF
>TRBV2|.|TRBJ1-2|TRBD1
TGTGCCAGCATTCGCGACAGGGGAGGGGAATATGGCTACACCTTC
CASIRDRGGEYGYTF
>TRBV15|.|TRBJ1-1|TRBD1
TGTGCCACCTACGCCCGGACAGGCGTCACTGAAGCTTTCTTT
CATYARTGVTEAFF
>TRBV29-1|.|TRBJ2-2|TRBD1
TGCAGCGTTGTAGGGCACAGGGGGGACACCGGGGAGCTGTTTTTT
CSVVGHRGDTGELFF